The rows below give T cell receptor beta chains drawn from one sample of a study of CD8+ T cells in alopecia areata. The method was immunoSEQ multiplex PCR; TCRdb's version includes in-frame clones alone and lacks a portion of them. The sample has 180,000 or so clones; 40% to 55% are singletons. Sequencing was performed on CD8+ T cells sorted from blood, taken around week 53, from a patient treated with tofacitinib. These receptors originate from a human donor with alopecia areata. CDR3s include the opening cysteine and the closing phenylalanine or tryptophan. D genes are given only for firm matches. Expanded clones are given a class, and other clones once, few, many or no size at all.

>TRBV30|-|TRBD2|TRBJ2-1
CAWYLAGGPDEQFF
TGTGCCTGGTACCTAGCGGGGGGGCCCGATGAGCAGTTCTTC
>TRBV29-1|few|-|TRBJ1-4
CSVRDTANEKLFF
TGCAGCGTTAGGGACACCGCTAATGAAAAACTGTTTTTT
>TRBV7-9|-|-|TRBJ1-2
CASTPARNYGYTF
TGTGCCAGCACCCCGGCCCGGAACTATGGCTACACCTTC
>TRBV13|-|-|TRBJ1-1
CASSLVPGSGMTEAFF
TGTGCCAGCAGCTTAGTCCCTGGCAGTGGGATGACTGAAGCTTTCTTT
>TRBV29-1|-|-|TRBJ1-2
CSVEGHRLNYGYTF
TGCAGCGTTGAAGGTCACCGCCTTAACTATGGCTACACCTTC
>TRBV27|-|-|TRBJ2-5
CASSLSGYMGETQYF
TGTGCCAGCAGTTTAAGTGGCTATATGGGGGAGACCCAGTACTTC
>TRBV30|few|-|TRBJ2-7
CAWSAIRGYSSYEQYF
TGTGCCTGGAGCGCCATCAGGGGTTACAGCTCCTACGAGCAGTACTTC
>TRBV30|-|-|TRBJ1-5
CAWSVDTGNQPQHF
TGTGCCTGGAGTGTAGACACGGGGAATCAGCCCCAGCATTTT
>TRBV2|-|TRBD1|TRBJ2-7
CASGLTGDSYEQYF
TGTGCCAGCGGCCTGACAGGGGATTCCTACGAGCAGTACTTC
>TRBV18|-|-|TRBJ1-3
CASSIPGQIFSGNTIYF
TGTGCCAGCTCAATACCGGGACAAATCTTCTCTGGAAACACCATATATTTT
>TRBV30|few|TRBD1|TRBJ2-2
CAWRRQGAGELFF
TGTGCCTGGAGGCGACAGGGGGCCGGGGAGCTGTTTTTT
>TRBV14|-|TRBD1|TRBJ1-1
CASSHQGDTEAFF
TGTGCCAGCAGCCATCAGGGGGACACTGAAGCTTTCTTT
>TRBV7-2|-|-|TRBJ2-1
CASSLVYEQFF
TGTGCCAGCAGCTTAGTCTATGAGCAGTTCTTC
>TRBV5-1|few|-|TRBJ2-4
CASSLGSEQNIQYF
TGCGCCAGCAGCTTGGGGTCGGAGCAAAACATTCAGTACTTC
>TRBV6-5|-|-|TRBJ2-5
CASSYLGQETQYF
TGTGCCAGCAGTTACCTGGGACAAGAGACCCAGTACTTC
>TRBV29-1|-|-|TRBJ1-2
CSVGGRLNYGYTF
TGCAGCGTTGGCGGCAGACTTAACTATGGCTACACCTTC
>TRBV7-2|few|TRBD2|TRBJ2-3
CASSLAGGTNTQYF
TGTGCCAGCAGCCTAGCGGGGGGCACGAATACGCAGTATTTT
>TRBV29-1|-|-|TRBJ1-2
CSLSPPGNYGYTF
TGCAGCCTTTCCCCCCCGGGTAACTATGGCTACACCTTC
>TRBV29-1|few|TRBD1|TRBJ1-1
CSDFARGTEAFF
TGCAGTGATTTTGCCAGGGGGACTGAAGCTTTCTTT
>TRBV20-1|-|-|TRBJ2-5
CSAPDKRAQYF
TGCAGTGCACCCGATAAGAGGGCCCAGTACTTC
>TRBV7-9|-|-|TRBJ1-2
CASSDPGGYTF
TGTGCCAGCAGCGATCCAGGGGGCTACACCTTC
>TRBV19|few|-|TRBJ1-6
CASSPSGISPLHF
TGTGCCAGTAGTCCCTCTGGGATTTCACCCCTCCACTTT
>TRBV6-5|many|TRBD2|TRBJ2-7
CASSYGASGSYEQYF
TGTGCCAGCAGTTACGGGGCTAGCGGGAGTTACGAGCAGTACTTC
>TRBV11-3|-|-|TRBJ1-2
CASSLAIPVNYGYTF
TGTGCCAGCAGCTTAGCCATCCCAGTGAACTATGGCTACACCTTC
>TRBV5-4|-|-|TRBJ2-5
CASSSVPETQYF
TGTGCCAGCAGCTCGGTTCCTGAGACCCAGTACTTC
>TRBV18|few|-|TRBJ2-2
CASSPRLGTNTGELFF
TGTGCCAGCTCACCTCGACTAGGGACGAACACCGGGGAGCTGTTTTTT
>TRBV27|-|-|TRBJ2-2
CASSFGGIANTGELFF
TGTGCCAGCAGTTTTGGTGGAATCGCGAACACCGGGGAGCTGTTTTTT
>TRBV2|once|-|TRBJ1-2
CASSGQGFNYGYTF
TGTGCCAGCAGTGGGCAGGGGTTTAACTATGGCTACACCTTC
>TRBV5-1|few|-|TRBJ2-7
CASSSDSYEQYF
TGCGCCAGCAGCTCCGACAGCTACGAGCAGTACTTC
>TRBV25-1|-|-|TRBJ2-2
CASSDRGPGELFF
TGTGCCAGCAGTGACAGGGGTCCCGGGGAGCTGTTTTTT
>TRBV7-9|few|-|TRBJ1-6
CASSLAQGLPLHF
TGTGCCAGCAGCTTAGCTCAGGGCTTACCCCTCCACTTT
>TRBV5-1|-|-|TRBJ1-6
CASSYYQGTNSPLHF
TGCGCCAGCAGTTACTATCAGGGCACCAATTCACCCCTCCACTTT
>TRBV19|-|TRBD1|TRBJ1-2
CASSIDLRDRIYGYTF
TGTGCCAGTAGTATAGATCTCCGGGACAGGATCTATGGCTACACCTTC
>TRBV7-9|once|-|TRBJ2-5
CASSLRVQETQYF
TGTGCCAGCAGCTTGCGGGTCCAAGAGACCCAGTACTTC
>TRBV5-1|-|TRBD1|TRBJ2-2
CASSLTGARKYTGELFF
TGCGCCAGCAGCCTGACAGGGGCGCGGAAATACACCGGGGAGCTGTTTTTT
>TRBV7-9|few|TRBD1|TRBJ2-7
CASSRKGQGYEQYF
TGTGCCAGCAGCAGAAAGGGACAGGGCTACGAGCAGTACTTC
>TRBV13|few|-|TRBJ2-2
CASSSSNSNTGELFF
TGTGCCAGCAGCTCGTCGAATTCGAACACCGGGGAGCTGTTTTTT
>TRBV29-1|few|TRBD2|TRBJ2-3
CSVMTSGTDTQYF
TGCAGCGTTATGACTAGCGGCACAGATACGCAGTATTTT
>TRBV6-5|-|-|TRBJ2-7
CASRPIGQLNYEQYF
TGTGCCAGCAGACCAATAGGACAGTTGAACTACGAGCAGTACTTC
>TRBV7-6|once|-|TRBJ2-7
CASSSEYSYEQYF
TGTGCCAGCAGCTCAGAGTACTCCTACGAGCAGTACTTC
>TRBV30|-|-|TRBJ2-3
CAWSVAPRGTDTQYF
TGTGCCTGGAGTGTCGCGCCCCGAGGGACAGATACGCAGTATTTT
>TRBV29-1|few|TRBD2|TRBJ2-1
CSVLAGGPYKFF
TGCAGCGTTCTAGCGGGGGGGCCTTATAAGTTCTTC
>TRBV9|-|-|TRBJ2-1
CASSERRGPYNEQFF
TGTGCCAGCAGCGAACGGAGGGGGCCCTACAATGAGCAGTTCTTC
>TRBV13|-|TRBD1|TRBJ1-1
CASSVEGQGGVNTEAFF
TGTGCCAGCAGCGTAGAGGGACAGGGAGGGGTGAACACTGAAGCTTTCTTT
>TRBV27|-|-|TRBJ2-2
CASSIGGGPPGELFF
TGTGCCAGCAGTATAGGGGGTGGGCCTCCGGGGGAGCTGTTTTTT
>TRBV6-1|-|-|TRBJ2-2
CASREGAGPGELFF
TGTGCCAGCAGGGAAGGTGCGGGCCCCGGGGAGCTGTTTTTT
>TRBV29-1|-|-|TRBJ1-1
CSVEKGDTEAFF
TGCAGCGTTGAAAAGGGGGACACTGAAGCTTTCTTT
>TRBV27|few|-|TRBJ2-3
CASSPGLSSTDTQYF
TGTGCCAGCAGCCCGGGACTGTCTAGCACAGATACGCAGTATTTT
>TRBV6-5|once|-|TRBJ2-7
CASSPGSGSSYEQYF
TGTGCCAGCAGCCCGGGGAGTGGGAGCTCCTACGAGCAGTACTTC